These 22 T cell receptor beta chains share one sample of origin, sequenced in a study of post-analysis software for immune sequencing data. Sequencing libraries made from TCR beta cDNA carried unique molecular identifiers. One entry per CDR3 protein, called by TCRdb with MiXCR from the PCR reads. The table has roughly 540,000 distinct CDR3 sequences, roughly 34% seen once. The antigens for these receptors are not known. General study points: Included in a set of a few TRBV segments more frequent in patients than controls were TRBV5-6, TRBV5-1 and TRBV20-1.

The material sequenced was blood. These receptors were taken from a girl aged 2-17 years with multiple sclerosis.

V and J are TRBV2 and TRBJ2-1; 12 bases match TRBD2. V shed 0 bases, J shed 9 bases, and the junction held 6 bases outside the gene matches. Looked up from germline, CDR1 is SNHLY and CDR2 is FYNNEI. The CDR3 extends over 16 amino acids. The CDR3 bases are TGTGCCAGCAGTGAAGCGTTCCTAGCGGGGGGGCCTGAGCAGTTCTTC. Amino acids: CASSEAFLAGGPEQFF.

The V and J genes are TRBV2 and TRBJ1-4; no firm D call. The CDR3 is 15 amino acids. CDR1 SNHLY and CDR2 FYNNEI come from the germline V gene. The V and J ends lost 4 bases and 2 bases respectively, with 11 bases between them. This chain's CDR3 is CASSGYSGTNEKLFF. CDR3 nucleotides: TGTGCCAGCAGTGGATACAGTGGGACTAATGAAAAACTGTTTTTT.

Turning to this clonotype: A much more abundant neighbour one base away suggests this may be a read error. V and J are TRBV7-3 and TRBJ2-7; the D gene is possibly TRBD2 (6 bases). This CDR3 region has 13 residues. CDR1 and CDR2 (germline): SGHTA, FQGTGA. This chain's CDR3 is CAGSFGLAPAQYF. The CDR3, as DNA: TGTGCCGGCAGCTTCGGGCTAGCGCCGGCCCAGTACTTC.

The chain uses TRBV6-6 and TRBJ2-3; tentatively, D is TRBD1 (6 bases). The V gene's germline CDR1 is MNHNY and CDR2 SVGAGI (reference sequence). The CDR3 extends over 13 amino acids. The V gene lost 11 bases and the J gene lost 0 bases, with 12 bases spanning the gap. This CDR3 is CAVGAASTDTQYF. CDR3 nucleotides: TGTGCCGTGGGGGCAGCTAGCACAGATACGCAGTATTTT.

This clonotype was recorded a few times. This chain joins TRBV29-1 and TRBJ1-1; D is unclear. The V end was cut by 1 base, the J end by 1 base, with 7 bases between. CDR3 size: 13 residues. Germline V gene sequence: CDR1 SQVTM, CDR2 ANQGSEA. Here the CDR3 DNA reads TGCAGCGTTGAAGGTAGTACGAACACTGAAGCTTTCTTT. Its protein product is CSVEGSTNTEAFF.

This clonotype showed up just a few times. The rearrangement joins TRBV4-1 to TRBJ2-3; the match to TRBD1 covers 7 bases. This CDR3 has 15 residues. From germline, CDR1 is MGHRA and CDR2 YSYEKL. V was clipped by 4 bases and J by 4 bases; unmatched bases: 8. This chain's CDR3 is CASSLIPTGADTQYF. The CDR3 DNA reads as TGCGCCAGCAGCCTGATCCCAACAGGGGCAGATACGCAGTATTTT.

The chain carries TRBV14 and TRBJ2-7; TRBD2 matches 7 bases. Germline V gene sequence: CDR1 SGHDN, CDR2 FVKESK. V was pared by 4 bases and J by 0 bases, with 15 bases of the junction left unmatched. The CDR3 totals 18 residues. DNA for the CDR3: TGTGCCAGCAGCCCATCGGGGGGATTAGCGGTGAGCTCCTACGAGCAGTACTTC. Encoded protein: CASSPSGGLAVSSYEQYF.

This clonotype has just a few counts. The chain couples TRBV18 to TRBJ2-3, with D hard to call. The CDR3 covers 14 residues. Per germline, CDR1 KGHSH and CDR2 LQKENI. Deletions cut 7 bases from V and 2 bases from J, with 13 bases between. CDR3 residues: CASLNRLNTDTQYF. The CDR3 DNA is TGTGCCAGCTTAAACCGGTTAAACACAGATACGCAGTATTTT.

V usage is TRBV12-3 or TRBV12-4 and J usage is TRBJ1-2, with a weak D call TRBD1 (5 bases). Trimming pared 7 bases from V and 7 bases from J, leaving 22 bases between. The CDR3 is 15 residues long. For the CDR3, the DNA is TGTGCCAGCACCCTAGCGGCCGGGGCGAGTACTGGCTACACCTTC. This sequence encodes CASTLAAGASTGYTF.

The table lists this clonotype with many counts. The chain recombines TRBV7-9 with TRBJ2-7; 9 nucleotides align to TRBD2. The CDR3 totals 14 residues. The ends lost 0 bases at V and 7 bases at J; junction bases unmatched: 4. Germline CDR1 reads SEHNR; CDR2 reads FQNEAQ (reference sequence). The CDR3 DNA sequence: TGTGCCAGCAGCTTAGCCGGGACTAGCAGGGAGCAGTACTTC. Encoded protein: CASSLAGTSREQYF.

A word on this clonotype: At one of its ends the junction is not consistent with the germline gene, which may arise from a read error. The gene calls are TRBV5-1 and TRBJ2-5; D may match TRBD1 or TRBD2 (5 bases each). This CDR3 is built from 14 residues. CDR1 SGHRS and CDR2 YFSETQ come from the germline V gene. The CDR3 region is CTSSRPGTQETQYF. CDR3 DNA: TGCACCAGCAGTCGCCCGGGGACCCAAGAGACCCAGTACTTC.

V usage is TRBV5-5 and J usage is TRBJ2-7; 9 nucleotides match TRBD1. The J segment lost 3 bases and the V segment lost 6 bases, leaving 10 bases of the junction unmatched. The CDR3 contains 15 residues. The germline CDR1 and CDR2 sequences are SGHKS and YYEKEE (reference sequence). The CDR3 nucleotides read TGTGCCAGCACCTCCTCCGGGACAGGGATCTACGAGCAGTACTTC. Residues: CASTSSGTGIYEQYF.

This clonotype was observed a few times. V is TRBV18 and J is TRBJ2-3, with 7 bases fitting TRBD2. Per germline, CDR1 KGHSH and CDR2 LQKENI. The junction had 9 bases not matched to a gene; V was cut back by 0 bases and J by 0 bases. The CDR3 has 18 amino acids. The CDR3 nucleotides read TGTGCCAGCTCACCACCGCGAGCGCCCGGGGGGAGCACAGATACGCAGTATTTT. Its translation is CASSPPRAPGGSTDTQYF.

This clonotype was seen only a few times. The chain is built from TRBV18 and TRBJ2-1, with D unclear. The CDR3 extends over 14 amino acids. From germline, CDR1 is KGHSH and CDR2 LQKENI. V gave up 6 bases and J gave up 12 bases, with 21 bases separating them. The CDR3 nucleotides read TGTGCCAGCTCCCCTGATGCAGGCATATTAGTGCAGTTCTTC. Translated, it gives CASSPDAGILVQFF.

This clonotype was counted only a few times. The genes are TRBV5-1 and TRBJ1-2; 7 bases fit TRBD1. Germline values: CDR1 SGHRS, CDR2 YFSETQ. Losses at the gene ends were 0 bases for V and 2 bases for J; bases not matched to a gene: 7. The CDR3 consists of 16 residues. The DNA for the CDR3 is TGCGCCAGCAGCTTGGTAGGAGCGACAGGGAACTATGGCTACACCTTC. Translating it yields CASSLVGATGNYGYTF.

The V gene is TRBV5-1, the J gene TRBJ2-3, with 7 bases matching TRBD2. Unmatched junction bases numbered 7, after V lost 4 bases and J lost 2 bases. Germline lookup yields CDR1 SGHRS and CDR2 YFSETQ. CDR3 length: 15 amino acids. CDR3 amino acids: CASSPLLANTDTQYF. CDR3 nucleotides: TGCGCCAGCAGCCCACTACTAGCGAACACAGATACGCAGTATTTT.

This clonotype was recorded once. A much larger clonotype is one base distant, so this may be a read error. The chain combines TRBV4-1 with TRBJ2-5, with D maybe TRBD2 (7 bases). Germline V gene sequence: CDR1 MGHRA, CDR2 YSYEKL. The length of the CDR3 is 14 residues. The CDR3 protein is CARSQGGGQETQYF. The DNA of the CDR3 is TGCGCCCGCAGCCAAGGGGGGGGGCAAGAGACCCAGTACTTC.

The rearrangement joins TRBV27 to TRBJ1-2; TRBD1 might be the D (5 bases). The V gene lost 6 bases and the J gene lost 3 bases, with 17 bases spanning the gap. The V gene's germline CDR1 is MNHEY and CDR2 SMNVEV (reference sequence). CDR3 length: 15 residues. Here the CDR3 DNA reads TGTGCCAGCAGCCCGGGGGTCGCGCCGTACTATGGCTACACCTTC. As protein: CASSPGVAPYYGYTF.

This clonotype was counted once. The chain couples TRBV7-2 to TRBJ2-7; D assignment may be TRBD1 or TRBD2 (5 bases each). The V end was cut by 3 bases, the J end by 0 bases, with 15 bases between. Germline values: CDR1 SGHTA, CDR2 FQGNSA. The length of the CDR3 is 16 residues. CDR3 sequence: CASSFEPGRSSYEQYF. DNA of the CDR3: TGTGCCAGCAGCTTTGAGCCGGGACGGAGCTCCTACGAGCAGTACTTC. The full variable domain, rest sourced from reference TRBV7-2 and TRBJ2-7, is GAGVSQSPSNKVTEKGKDVELRCDPISGHTALYWYRQSLGQGLEFLIYFQGNSAPDKSGLPSDRFSAERTGGSVSTLTIQRTQQEDSAVYLCASSFEPGRSSYEQYFGPGTRLTVT.

This clonotype was observed a handful of times. The chain is built from TRBV2 and TRBJ2-5; maybe TRBD2 (6 bases). This CDR3 comprises 13 residues. Germline lookup yields CDR1 SNHLY and CDR2 FYNNEI. The V and J ends lost 6 bases and 3 bases respectively, with 11 bases between them. The CDR3 nucleotides are TGTGCCAGCAGCGGCGGGACGAAAGAGACCCAGTACTTC. It encodes CASSGGTKETQYF.

The chain links TRBV29-1 to TRBJ2-7; no clear D gene. V shed 1 base and J shed 0 bases, with 16 bases lying between them. CDR3 length equals 16 residues. CDR1 is SQVTM and CDR2 is ANQGSEA in the germline V gene. In DNA form, the CDR3 reads TGCAGCGTTGAAGCTGCCTTAGACGGTAGCTCCTACGAGCAGTACTTC. This translates into CSVEAALDGSSYEQYF.

This clonotype was seen more than once but under ten times. V gene TRBV12-3 or TRBV12-4 combines with J gene TRBJ2-1; D gene unclear. V lost 6 bases to trimming and J lost 8 bases, with 20 bases between them. This CDR3 is 15 amino acids long. The CDR3 coding sequence is TGTGCCAGCAGCACAACAACGCTCGGGCTGTATGAGCAGTTCTTC. It specifies CASSTTTLGLYEQFF.